The 15 T cell receptor beta chains below all came from one sample that was sequenced in a study of shared clonotypes between healthy human individuals. The method was immunoSEQ multiplex PCR; TCRdb's version includes in-frame clones alone and lacks a portion of them. The sample carries 850,000 to 1,200,000 clones, under 80% recorded once. Sequenced sample: memory CD4+ T cells sorted from blood. Documented subset: CD45RA-negative fraction. All receptors derive from a man aged 18 to 35 in good health.

This sequence joins TRBV10-1 and TRBJ2-7, with unresolved D. Looked up from germline, CDR1 is WNHNN and CDR2 is SYGVQD (reference sequence). V was shortened by 6 bases and J by 0 bases, with 12 bases between the two germline ends. The CDR3 is made up of 14 amino acids. The CDR3: CASSSGGPSYEQYF. The CDR3 DNA reads TGCGCCAGCAGCAGTGGCGGACCCTCCTACGAGCAGTACTTC.

CDR3 sequence (DNA): TGTGCCAGCAGTGAATACGCGGGGGGGCCGACAGATACGCAGTATTTT. Its protein product is CASSEYAGGPTDTQYF. This chain joins TRBV6-1 and TRBJ2-3, with 9 bases identical to TRBD2. CDR1 and CDR2 (germline): MNHNS, SASEGT. This CDR3 has 16 amino acids. Trimming removed 2 bases from V and 3 bases from J; junction bases left unmatched: 6.

The chain combines TRBV6-5 with TRBJ1-2; weak D call: TRBD1 (6 bases). The germline V and J ends were trimmed by 5 bases and 4 bases, with 14 bases remaining between them. This CDR3 has 14 residues. Germline V lookup: CDR1 MNHEY, CDR2 SVGAGI. The CDR3 loop is CASSTPTGSYGYTF. The DNA of the CDR3 is TGTGCCAGCAGTACCCCCACAGGGAGCTATGGCTACACCTTC.

The chain carries TRBV7-2 and TRBJ1-5; D uncertain. The CDR3 runs 15 residues. Trimming pared 2 bases from V and 6 bases from J, leaving 14 bases between. CDR1 is SGHTA, CDR2 FQGNSA, per germline. The CDR3: CASSLIEGASQPQHF. The CDR3 DNA follows: TGTGCCAGCAGCTTAATTGAGGGCGCTAGTCAGCCCCAGCATTTT.

The V call is TRBV11-2, the J call TRBJ2-7; maybe TRBD2 (5 bases). The CDR3 is made up of 15 amino acids. Per the germline V gene, CDR1 is SGHAT and CDR2 is FQNNGV. Between the trimmed V and J ends, which lost 3 bases and 2 bases, there was a span of 14 bases. CDR3 DNA: TGTGCCAGCAGCTTTTGGATTAGCGCGACCTACGAGCAGTACTTC. Translating gives CASSFWISATYEQYF.

CDR3 in amino acids: CASTPGTGGTEAFF. The CDR3 DNA sequence: TGCGCCAGCACCCCCGGGACAGGGGGTACTGAAGCTTTCTTT. The rearrangement joins TRBV5-1 to TRBJ1-1; 11 bases are shared with TRBD1. Trimming at V came to 6 bases and at J to 5 bases, leaving 6 bases not matched to a gene. Germline V gene data show CDR1 as SGHRS and CDR2 as YFSETQ. The CDR3 sequence is 14 residues long.

The DNA of the CDR3 is TGTGCCTGGAGTGTCAATGGGGCCCAGGAGACCCAGTACTTC. Translating it yields CAWSVNGAQETQYF. The rearrangement joins TRBV30 to TRBJ2-5; perhaps TRBD1 as D (5 bases). The V and J ends lost 0 bases and 5 bases respectively, with 13 bases between them. Germline CDR1 reads GTSNPN; CDR2 reads SVGIG (reference sequence). This CDR3 contains 14 residues.

This clone was seen only once. The chain joins TRBV7-9 to TRBJ2-5; 12 bases are shared with TRBD2. TRBJ2-7 matches the DNA end more closely, so the J call is doubtful. This CDR3 has 16 residues. From germline, CDR1 is SEHNR and CDR2 FQNEAQ (reference sequence). The CDR3 here is CASSPRLAGDSYEQYF. CDR3 nucleotides: TGTGCCAGCAGCCCTAGACTAGCGGGAGATAGCTACGAGCAGTACTTC.

The chain joins TRBV4-2 to TRBJ1-2, with D unresolved. Per germline, CDR1 LGHNA and CDR2 YNFKEQ. Trimming took 0 bases from V and 1 from J, leaving 9 bases between them. This CDR3 comprises 15 residues. For the CDR3, the DNA is TGTGCCAGCAGCCAAGATTTCGGGGTTAACTATGGCTACACCTTC. It is translated as CASSQDFGVNYGYTF.

This rearrangement joins TRBV9 to TRBJ2-5; no reliable D call. The germline gives CDR1 SGDLS, CDR2 YYNGEE. Trimming left V 1 base short and J 5 bases short, with 15 bases between. The CDR3 spans 15 residues. This CDR3 reads CASSVRDLRGETQYF. CDR3 sequence (DNA): TGTGCCAGCAGCGTACGTGATTTAAGAGGCGAGACCCAGTACTTC.

J is TRBJ2-2 and V is TRBV10-1; 10 bases align to TRBD2. V gave up 6 bases and J gave up 6 bases; unmatched junction bases: 7. The CDR3 spans 15 residues. Germline values: CDR1 WNHNN, CDR2 SYGVQD (reference sequence). CDR3 sequence reads: CASSLSGGASGELFF. CDR3 coding DNA: TGCGCCAGCAGCCTCAGCGGGGGGGCCTCCGGGGAGCTGTTTTTT.

This chain uses TRBV18 with TRBJ2-3; D may be TRBD2 (5 bases). The CDR3 has 16 residues. Per the germline V gene, CDR1 is KGHSH and CDR2 is LQKENI. V lost 2 bases and J lost 5, with 17 bases in between. The CDR3 reads CASSPGATGSGDTQYF. The CDR3 DNA reads TGTGCCAGCTCACCAGGCGCGACGGGATCAGGAGATACGCAGTATTTT.

This sequence joins TRBV6-6 and TRBJ1-2; 10 bases align to TRBD1. CDR3 size: 16 residues. Germline V lookup: CDR1 MNHNY, CDR2 SVGAGI (reference sequence). V was clipped by 5 bases and J by 4 bases; unmatched bases: 10. The CDR3 DNA is TGTGCCAGCAGTCCGACAGGGGGCAAGAAGGGCTATGGCTACACCTTC. It encodes CASSPTGGKKGYGYTF.

The chain recombines TRBV10-3 with TRBJ2-7, with a tentative D call TRBD1 (6 bases). Trimming took off 6 bases at V and 5 bases at J, with 14 bases between the two ends. Germline values: CDR1 ENHRY, CDR2 SYGVKD. This CDR3 region has 13 residues. The chain's CDR3 is CAISISQGNEQYF. CDR3 DNA sequence: TGTGCCATCAGCATTTCGCAGGGGAACGAGCAGTACTTC.

The chain joins TRBV5-4 to TRBJ1-1; possible D gene TRBD1, 5 bases. The CDR3 has 16 amino acids. V shed 0 bases and J shed 1 base, with 13 bases lying between them. Germline assignment: CDR1 SGHNT and CDR2 YYREEE (reference sequence). The CDR3 sequence: CASSLAGAGRNTEAFF. The CDR3 DNA follows: TGTGCCAGCAGCTTGGCCGGGGCAGGGAGGAACACTGAAGCTTTCTTT.